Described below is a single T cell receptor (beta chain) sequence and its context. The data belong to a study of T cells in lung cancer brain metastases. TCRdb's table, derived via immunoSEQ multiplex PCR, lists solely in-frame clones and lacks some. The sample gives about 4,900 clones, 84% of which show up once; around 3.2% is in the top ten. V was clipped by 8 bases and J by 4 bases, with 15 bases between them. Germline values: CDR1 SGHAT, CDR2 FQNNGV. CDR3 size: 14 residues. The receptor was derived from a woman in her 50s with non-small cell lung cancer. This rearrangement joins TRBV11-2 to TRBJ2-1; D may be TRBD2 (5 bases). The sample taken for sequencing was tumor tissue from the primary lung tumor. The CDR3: CASQLELGYNEQFF. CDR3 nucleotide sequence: TGTGCCAGCCAACTAGAGCTTGGGTACAATGAGCAGTTCTTC.